The T cell receptor (beta chain) under discussion was sequenced for a study of cytomegalovirus exposure and HLA in healthy donors. Points from the study as a whole: The authors listed around 150 TCR beta chains as cytomegalovirus-associated. In a later analysis, common viral pathogens appeared linked to several of the most significant clusters.

The PCR made use of 60 Vbeta and 13 Jbeta primers. Using immunoSEQ multiplex PCR, the repertoire was profiled, and TCRdb retains in-frame clones only, with some absent. In the table there are about 130,000 clones, roughly 79% of which are singletons. In the case of this clone: The antigen remains undetermined.

Germline V gene sequence: CDR1 LNHDA, CDR2 SQIVND (reference sequence). The CDR3 contains 13 residues. Trimming took 9 bases from V and 0 from J, leaving 9 bases between them. The TCR comes from a boy aged 2 to 9 in good health and CMV-seronegative. The rearrangement joins TRBV19 to TRBJ1-5, with D possibly TRBD1 on 5 matching bases. The sequencing sample was made of PBMCs. This CDR3 reads CASRGLSNQPQHF. The CDR3 DNA is TGTGCCAGCCGGGGACTTAGCAATCAGCCCCAGCATTTT. The full variable domain, its missing parts supplied by reference TRBV19 and TRBJ1-5, is DGGITQSPKYLFRKEGQNVTLSCEQNLNHDAMYWYRQDPGQGLRLIYYSQIVNDFQKGDIAEGYSVSREKKESFPLTVTSAQKNPTAFYLCASRGLSNQPQHFGDGTRLSIL.